This TCR beta chain emerged from a study of T-cell memory formation after mild COVID-19. The CDR3 has 16 amino acids. Germline V gene data show CDR1 as MGHRA and CDR2 as YSYEKL. The V and J ends lost 3 bases and 0 bases respectively, with 12 bases between them. Concerning this clonotype: As yet, its antigen is unknown.

Findings of the study overall: Day 15 to 85 contracting clones showed balanced CD4/CD8; day 15 to 37 expanders favored CD4+. CD4+ contracting clones lay mainly in CM and EM, CD8+ ones in EMRA.

TCRdb processed the 5' RACE reads anew with MiXCR; each CDR3 protein has one entry. The sample records 50,000 or so distinct CDR3 sequences, 10% to 15% being singletons. The sample was PBMCs or a T cell subset sorted from them (not recorded which). The rearrangement links TRBV4-1 to TRBJ2-1, with D tentatively TRBD1 or TRBD2 (5 bases each). The clonotype originates from a man aged 18 to 30 who had mild COVID-19 (a few samples of this study predate the infection). Cell type and time point are not known. The CDR3 DNA is TGCGCCAGCAGCCAGACCGGGGCGAGCTCCTACAATGAGCAGTTCTTC. This translates into CASSQTGASSYNEQFF.